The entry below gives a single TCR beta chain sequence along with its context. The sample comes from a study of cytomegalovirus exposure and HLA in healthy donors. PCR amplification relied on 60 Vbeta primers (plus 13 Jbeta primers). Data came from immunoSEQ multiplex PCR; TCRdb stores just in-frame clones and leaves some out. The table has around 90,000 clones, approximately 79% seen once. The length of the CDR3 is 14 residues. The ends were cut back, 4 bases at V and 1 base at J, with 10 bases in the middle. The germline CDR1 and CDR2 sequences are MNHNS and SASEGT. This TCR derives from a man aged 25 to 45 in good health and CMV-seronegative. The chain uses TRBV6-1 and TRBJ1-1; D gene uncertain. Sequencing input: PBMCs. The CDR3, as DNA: TGTGCCAGCAGTGCCACATTCCAGAACACTGAAGCTTTCTTT. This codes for CASSATFQNTEAFF.